These 18 T cell receptor beta chains were all obtained from the same sample, sequenced in a study of vaccination and CD4 T cells after COVID-19. No antigen has been identified for these receptors. Treatment meaning: approximately 10-day PBMC culture with coronavirus spike peptide pools or control peptides (ViraFEST assay). Cultured CD4+ T cell DNA was sequenced using the Oncomine TCR Beta short-read assay. TCRdb itself ran the PCR reads through MiXCR, one entry per CDR3 protein. The sample carries under 7,500 distinct CDR3 sequences, less than 75% recorded once. Sequencing was done on a sample of CD4+ T cells from blood, cultured in vitro. These TCRs come from a human donor who had recovered from COVID-19.

The gene calls are TRBV6-1 and TRBJ1-5, with 8 bases matching TRBD1. Unmatched junction bases numbered 6, after V lost 6 bases and J lost 2 bases. CDR1 and CDR2 (germline): MNHNS, SASEGT. CDR3 length: 15 amino acids. The CDR3 loop reads CASRGQELGNQPQHF. In DNA, the CDR3 is TGTGCCAGCAGGGGACAGGAGCTAGGCAATCAGCCCCAGCATTTT.

A single count supports this clonotype. The V call is TRBV18, the J call TRBJ1-6, with D uncertain. Looked up from germline, CDR1 is KGHSH and CDR2 is LQKENI. CDR3 length: 15 amino acids. Deletions cut 1 base from V and 10 bases from J, with 14 bases between. This CDR3 is CASSPLQPGESPLHF. CDR3 nucleotide sequence: TGTGCCAGCTCACCACTCCAGCCAGGAGAATCACCCCTCCACTTT.

This clonotype was seen a few times. The chain is built from TRBV14 and TRBJ1-1; D gene unclear. Trimming took 1 base from V and 7 from J, leaving 10 bases between them. The CDR3 runs 13 residues. Germline CDR1 is SGHDN and CDR2 is FVKESK. CDR3 nucleotides: TGTGCCAGCAGCCAAGGACGGACGGATGAAGCTTTCTTT. This gives the protein CASSQGRTDEAFF.

This clonotype appeared once. The chain uses TRBV6-2 or TRBV6-3 and TRBJ2-5, with 7 bases aligning to TRBD2. CDR3 length equals 15 residues. Trimming at V came to 2 bases and at J to 5 bases, leaving 8 bases not matched to a gene. The germline CDR1 and CDR2 sequences are MNHEY and SVGEGT. The CDR3 protein is CASSYRAGVMETQYF. The CDR3 nucleotides read TGTGCCAGCAGTTACAGGGCGGGAGTTATGGAGACCCAGTACTTC.

The gene calls are TRBV21-1 and TRBJ1-6; TRBD1 is the table's D call, not checked against the DNA. TRBV21-1 is annotated as a pseudogene. The CDR3 loop spans 17 amino acids. The CDR3 loop reads CASSKSPLGDWYSPLHF. The CDR3 nucleotides are TGTGCCAGCAGCAAATCGCCTTTGGGGGATTGGTATTCACCCCTCCACTTT.

The chain links TRBV7-2 to TRBJ2-2; 8 nucleotides agree with TRBD2. The germline CDR1 and CDR2 sequences are SGHTA and FQGNSA. The CDR3 loop spans 15 amino acids. V lost 5 bases and J lost 7; bases outside the gene matches: 9. CDR3 nucleotides: TGTGCCAGCAGCCTACGACTAGCGCTCGGCGGGGAGCTGTTTTTT. It yields the protein CASSLRLALGGELFF.

V usage is TRBV7-2 and J usage is TRBJ2-5; no clear D gene. The CDR3 spans 12 residues. The germline gives CDR1 SGHTA, CDR2 FQGNSA. The V gene lost 3 bases and the J gene lost 7 bases, with 9 bases spanning the gap. CDR3 bases: TGTGCCAGCAGCTTCCTTCCCGGGACCCAGTACTTC. Protein: CASSFLPGTQYF.

The chain has TRBV10-3 and TRBJ2-5; D perhaps matches TRBD2 (5 bases). This CDR3 has 15 residues. Germline CDR1 ENHRY, CDR2 SYGVKD. Between the trimmed V and J ends, which lost 6 bases and 2 bases, there was a span of 16 bases. The CDR3: CAIRAEGAVQETQYF. CDR3 sequence (DNA): TGTGCCATCAGGGCAGAGGGTGCGGTACAAGAGACCCAGTACTTC.

This clonotype was seen more than once but under ten times. The rearrangement uses TRBV2 and TRBJ1-2; no definite D call. Trimming shortened V by 9 bases and J by 6 bases, and 2 bases separated the two germline ends. The CDR3 covers 8 residues. Germline V CDR1 and CDR2: SNHLY, FYNNEI. CDR3 amino acids: CARHGYTF. The CDR3 DNA is TGTGCCAGACATGGCTACACCTTC.

This sequence joins TRBV20-1 and TRBJ1-3; D ambiguous. With 3 bases removed from V and 2 bases from J, the gap between germline ends came to 11 bases. This CDR3 is 14 amino acids long. The germline gives CDR1 DFQATT, CDR2 SNEGSKA (reference sequence). The CDR3 is CSASLYNTGNTIYF. CDR3 sequence (DNA): TGCAGTGCTAGTCTCTACAACACTGGAAACACCATATATTTT.

The rearrangement uses TRBV29-1 and TRBJ1-2, with D possibly being TRBD1 (6 bases). The CDR3 length is 14 residues. Trimming took 8 bases from V and 5 from J, leaving 21 bases between them. CDR1 SQVTM and CDR2 ANQGSEA come from the germline V gene. The CDR3 DNA reads TGCAGCCCCATCTCAGGGGCCCTAGGATATGGCTACACCTTC. Amino acid sequence: CSPISGALGYGYTF.

The chain uses TRBV7-2 and TRBJ1-1; tentative D call: TRBD1 (6 bases). The germline V gene has CDR1 SGHTA and CDR2 FQGNSA. This CDR3 region has 15 residues. V was clipped by 1 base and J by 4 bases, with 13 bases between them. CDR3 coding DNA: TGTGCCAGCAGCTTAGGAACAGGGAGGGTCACTGAAGCTTTCTTT. Translated, it gives CASSLGTGRVTEAFF.

The chain carries TRBV15 and TRBJ1-5; D is undetermined. Germline-derived CDR1 and CDR2 are LNHNV and YYDKDF (reference sequence). Trimming stripped 1 base from V and 4 bases from J, with 20 bases between. CDR3 length: 18 residues. In nucleotides, the CDR3 is TGTGCCACCAGCAGAGGGGCGAGGACCCACCTTTTAAATCAGCCCCAGCATTTT. Its translation: CATSRGARTHLLNQPQHF. Drawing the rest from reference TRBV15 and TRBJ1-5, the complete variable domain is DAMVIQNPRYQVTQFGKPVTLSCSQTLNHNVMYWYQQKSSQAPKLLFHYYDKDFNNEADTPDNFQSRRPNTSFCFLDIRSPGLGDTAMYLCATSRGARTHLLNQPQHFGDGTRLSIL.

This clonotype appeared a single time. The chain couples TRBV28 to TRBJ1-2, with D tentatively TRBD1 (6 bases). V lost 5 bases to trimming and J lost 7 bases, with 14 bases between them. The V gene's germline CDR1 is MDHEN and CDR2 SYDVKM. The CDR3 is made up of 13 amino acids. In DNA, the CDR3 is TGTGCCAGCAGTCAAGGGGGGGGCTTTGGCTACACCTTC. Residues: CASSQGGGFGYTF.

The CDR3 is CASSYSGRRGTHYGYTF. In DNA, the CDR3 is TGTGCCAGCAGTTACTCGGGTAGGAGGGGCACCCACTATGGCTACACCTTC. The rearrangement links TRBV6-5 to TRBJ1-2, with D maybe TRBD1 (5 bases). Looked up from germline, CDR1 is MNHEY and CDR2 is SVGAGI. The CDR3 loop spans 17 amino acids. V was pared by 0 bases and J by 3 bases, with 17 bases between.

The V and J genes are TRBV10-3 and TRBJ1-5; D not resolved. Trimming stripped 0 bases from V and 7 bases from J, with 19 bases between. Germline loops: CDR1 ENHRY, CDR2 SYGVKD. The CDR3 has 17 residues. CDR3 sequence: CAISESRSLGGGQPQHF. The CDR3 DNA sequence: TGTGCCATCAGTGAGTCGAGATCCCTCGGTGGTGGACAGCCCCAGCATTTT.

This clonotype appeared a few times. The V and J genes are TRBV6-5 and TRBJ1-1; tentatively, D is TRBD1 (6 bases). From germline, CDR1 is MNHEY and CDR2 SVGAGI. CDR3 length: 12 residues. V was cut by 2 bases and J by 10 bases, with 11 bases left in between. The CDR3 sequence is CASSYARGRAFF. The CDR3 nucleotides are TGTGCCAGCAGTTACGCGCGGGGGCGAGCTTTCTTT.

J is TRBJ2-6 and V is TRBV6-1; 7 nucleotides line up with TRBD2. Germline V gives CDR1 MNHNS, CDR2 SASEGT. CDR3 length: 15 residues. J gave up 1 base and V 7 bases, and 4 bases lay outside the gene matches. The CDR3 bases are TGTGCCAGCACCACGGGGGGATCTGGGGCCAACGTCCTGACTTTC. Residues: CASTTGGSGANVLTF.